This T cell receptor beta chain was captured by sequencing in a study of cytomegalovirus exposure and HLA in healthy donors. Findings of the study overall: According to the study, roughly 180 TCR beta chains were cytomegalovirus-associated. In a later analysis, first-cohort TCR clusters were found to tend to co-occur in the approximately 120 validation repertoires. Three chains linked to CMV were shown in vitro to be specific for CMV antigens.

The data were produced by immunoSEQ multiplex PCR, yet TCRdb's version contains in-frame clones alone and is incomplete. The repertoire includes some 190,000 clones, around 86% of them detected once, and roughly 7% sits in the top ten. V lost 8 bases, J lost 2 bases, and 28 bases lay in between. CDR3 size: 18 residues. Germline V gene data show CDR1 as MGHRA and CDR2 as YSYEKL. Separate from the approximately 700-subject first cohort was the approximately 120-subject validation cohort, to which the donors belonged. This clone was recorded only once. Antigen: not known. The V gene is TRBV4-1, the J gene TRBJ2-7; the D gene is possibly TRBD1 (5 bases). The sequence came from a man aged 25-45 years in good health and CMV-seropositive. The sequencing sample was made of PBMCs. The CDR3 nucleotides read TGCGCCAGCGCACACTCGGTGCAGGGTCCCCCAAAAGCCTACGAGCAGTACTTC. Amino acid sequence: CASAHSVQGPPKAYEQYF.